This TCR beta chain was sequenced during a study of blood T cell repertoires in COVID-19. Per the original methods: Cell counts per sample came from amplifying reference gene primers. TCRdb's copy holds only in-frame clones and misses some; the assay was immunoSEQ multiplex PCR. V and J calls and clone size are copied from that table; D and trimming were computed from the DNA. The sample lists around 260,000 clones, approximately 87% occurring once. V was trimmed by 4 bases and J by 1 base, leaving 6 bases between them. Germline CDR1 reads SNHLY; CDR2 reads FYNNEI. The CDR3 runs 13 residues. Input material: peripheral blood. The clonotype originates from a woman aged 35 to 49 who had recovered from COVID-19. The J gene is TRBJ2-3, the V gene TRBV2; the D is unclear. The CDR3 spells CASSAQGTDTQYF. In nucleotides, the CDR3 is TGTGCCAGCAGTGCTCAGGGCACAGATACGCAGTATTTT.